Following are 16 T cell receptor beta chains from one sample sequenced in a study of blood T cell repertoires in COVID-19 (dated by TCRdb to the early 2020s). Libraries were made using the immunoSEQ multiplex PCR assay. Held by TCRdb, this immuneACCESS table contains in-frame sequences only and omits some clones. Under half of the omission traces to an unresolved V gene where checked; the cause of the rest is unknown. Counted in this sample were 150,000 to 250,000 clones; around 95% of them appeared once. Roughly 0.76% of the sample is held by the ten biggest clonotypes. The sequenced sample was peripheral blood. The receptors were sampled from a young man with COVID-19, enrolled during active disease.

The genes are TRBV12-3 or TRBV12-4 and TRBJ2-3, with D perhaps matching TRBD1 (5 bases). The CDR3 extends over 13 amino acids. Trimming cost V 3 bases and J 5 bases, with 9 bases left between them. The CDR3 DNA reads as TGTGCCAGCAGTTTTTTCAGGGAAGATACGCAGTATTTT. Translated, it gives CASSFFREDTQYF.

The genes are TRBV6-2 or TRBV6-3 and TRBJ1-2; TRBD1 matches at 12 bases. The germline CDR1 and CDR2 sequences are MNHEY and SVGEGT. There are 17 residues in the CDR3. Unmatched junction bases numbered 10, after V lost 6 bases and J lost 2 bases. The CDR3 loop reads CASSPYTGTGGNYGYTF. The CDR3 DNA reads as TGTGCCAGCAGCCCTTACACCGGGACAGGGGGCAACTATGGCTACACCTTC.

CDR3 DNA: TGTGCCAGCAGGGGGGGAAGGCGTGAAGCTTTCTTT. Residues: CASRGGRREAFF. The rearrangement links TRBV2 to TRBJ1-1, with D maybe TRBD1 (5 bases). The CDR3 extends over 12 amino acids. CDR1 and CDR2 from the germline V gene are SNHLY and FYNNEI. V shed 6 bases and J shed 7 bases, with 12 bases lying between them. Filled out from reference TRBV2 and TRBJ1-1, the complete variable domain reads EPEVTQTPSHQVTQMGQEVILRCVPISNHLYFYWYRQILGQKVEFLVSFYNNEISEKSEIFDDQFSVERPDGSNFTLKIRSTKLEDSAMYFCASRGGRREAFFGQGTRLTVV.

This clone was seen a few times. The gene calls are TRBV18 and TRBJ1-1; D is perhaps TRBD1 (6 bases). Germline assignment: CDR1 KGHSH and CDR2 LQKENI. CDR3 length equals 14 residues. Trimming took 5 bases from V and 0 from J, leaving 10 bases between them. CDR3 in DNA: TGTGCCAGCTCAACCGGGACAATGAACACTGAAGCTTTCTTT. Protein: CASSTGTMNTEAFF.

V and J are TRBV9 and TRBJ1-1; D call uncertain. Germline V gene sequence: CDR1 SGDLS, CDR2 YYNGEE. V was shortened by 2 bases and J by 1 base, with 12 bases between the two germline ends. The CDR3 is made up of 15 amino acids. The CDR3 sequence: CASSVASGWNTEAFF. The CDR3 DNA reads TGTGCCAGCAGCGTTGCCTCGGGGTGGAACACTGAAGCTTTCTTT. The full variable domain, with the rest looked up from reference TRBV9 and TRBJ1-1, is DSGVTQTPKHLITATGQRVTLRCSPRSGDLSVYWYQQSLDQGLQFLIQYYNGEERAKGNILERFSAQQFPDLHSELNLSSLELGDSALYFCASSVASGWNTEAFFGQGTRLTVV.

V gene TRBV11-1 combines with J gene TRBJ2-7, with TRBD2 as a possible D gene (6 bases). Germline V lookup: CDR1 SGHAT, CDR2 FQDESV (reference sequence). Trimming stripped 5 bases from V and 3 bases from J, with 17 bases between. The CDR3 length is 15 residues. CDR3 in amino acids: CASSQSGTANYEQYF. In nucleotides, the CDR3 is TGTGCCAGCAGCCAATCCGGGACTGCCAACTACGAGCAGTACTTC.

The chain employs TRBV11-2 and TRBJ1-2; a weak D match, TRBD1 (5 bases). Germline CDR1 SGHAT, CDR2 FQNNGV. V dropped 5 bases and J dropped 0 bases, with 16 bases sitting between them. The CDR3 sequence is 16 residues long. In DNA, the CDR3 is TGTGCCAGCAGCCCCTCGGTGGGGCGTTCTAACTATGGCTACACCTTC. Amino acids: CASSPSVGRSNYGYTF.

The chain carries TRBV2 and TRBJ1-1; D gene uncertain. Deletions cut 3 bases from V and 7 bases from J, with 9 bases between. Looked up from germline, CDR1 is SNHLY and CDR2 is FYNNEI. The CDR3 is 12 amino acids. The CDR3 bases are TGTGCCAGCAGTGAGACCAGCGGTGAAGCTTTCTTT. The encoded protein is CASSETSGEAFF.

This clone was detected only a few times. The chain employs TRBV29-1 and TRBJ1-2; D is ambiguous. CDR3 size: 12 residues. V lost 7 bases and J lost 10, with 19 bases in between. CDR1 is SQVTM, CDR2 ANQGSEA, per germline. CDR3 DNA: TGCAGCGGGGGTAAGGGAGGCGGGGACTACACCTTC. Protein sequence: CSGGKGGGDYTF.

The chain combines TRBV30 with TRBJ1-1; weak D call: TRBD1 (6 bases). Germline V CDR1 and CDR2: GTSNPN, SVGIG (reference sequence). This CDR3 has 16 residues. Trimming cost V 4 bases and J 1 base, with 19 bases left between them. CDR3 nucleotide sequence: TGTGCCTGGAAATTCGCCCGGGGGGGGCCGAACACTGAAGCTTTCTTT. It specifies CAWKFARGGPNTEAFF.

The rearrangement uses TRBV3-1 (or the pseudogene TRBV3-2) and TRBJ2-3, with unresolved D. In germline, CDR1 is LGHDT, CDR2 YNNKEL (reference sequence). This CDR3 is built from 16 residues. Trimming left V 0 bases short and J 2 bases short, with 12 bases between. The CDR3 spells CASSQDLAFPTDTQYF. In nucleotides, the CDR3 is TGTGCCAGCAGCCAAGATTTGGCCTTTCCCACAGATACGCAGTATTTT.

The genes are TRBV7-9 and TRBJ1-1; 11 positions match TRBD1. The germline V gene has CDR1 SEHNR and CDR2 FQNEAQ (reference sequence). This CDR3 is 16 amino acids long. The V segment lost 4 bases and the J segment 5 bases; nucleotides outside the gene matches: 9. In DNA form, the CDR3 reads TGTGCCAGCAGCTCCGGACAGGGGGCATCATGGACTGAAGCTTTCTTT. Protein sequence: CASSSGQGASWTEAFF.

The J gene is TRBJ1-2, the V gene TRBV6-5; D perhaps matches TRBD1 (6 bases). This CDR3 is built from 14 residues. Germline V gene data show CDR1 as MNHEY and CDR2 as SVGAGI. V gave up 7 bases and J gave up 6 bases, with 18 bases separating them. The CDR3 DNA reads TGTGCCAGCAACAAGATGAGGGGGGGGAATGGCTACACCTTC. As protein: CASNKMRGGNGYTF.

The gene calls are TRBV15 and TRBJ1-2, with D unresolved. V gave up 0 bases and J gave up 2 bases, with 10 bases separating them. Germline values: CDR1 LNHNV, CDR2 YYDKDF (reference sequence). The CDR3 contains 15 residues. The CDR3 is CATSRDRSGNYGYTF. The DNA for the CDR3 is TGTGCCACCAGCAGAGATCGGAGCGGGAACTATGGCTACACCTTC.

This chain uses TRBV10-1 with TRBJ2-3; D is unclear. Looked up from germline, CDR1 is WNHNN and CDR2 is SYGVQD (reference sequence). V lost 4 bases, J lost 4 bases, and 9 bases lay in between. The CDR3 length is 13 residues. The CDR3 DNA sequence: TGCGCCAGCAGTGCTGGAGAGTCAGATACGCAGTATTTT. It codes for CASSAGESDTQYF.

This clone was seen only a few times. The chain has TRBV24-1 and TRBJ2-2; TRBD1 matches at 7 bases. The J segment lost 6 bases and the V segment lost 4 bases, leaving 4 bases of the junction unmatched. There are 14 residues in the CDR3. Per the germline V gene, CDR1 is KGHDR and CDR2 is SFDVKD. CDR3 in DNA: TGTGCCACCAGTGAGGGGACAGCGGCCGGGGAGCTGTTTTTT. Translated: CATSEGTAAGELFF.